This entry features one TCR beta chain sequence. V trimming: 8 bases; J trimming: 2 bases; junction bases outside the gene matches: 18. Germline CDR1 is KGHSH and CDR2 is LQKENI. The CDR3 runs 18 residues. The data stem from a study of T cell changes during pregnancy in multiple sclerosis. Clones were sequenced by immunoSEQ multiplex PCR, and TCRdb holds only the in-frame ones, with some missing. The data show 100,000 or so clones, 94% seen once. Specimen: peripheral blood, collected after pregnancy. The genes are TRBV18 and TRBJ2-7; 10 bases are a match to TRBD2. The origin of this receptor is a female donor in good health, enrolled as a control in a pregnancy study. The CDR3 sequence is CASVPSRASGSQAYEQYF. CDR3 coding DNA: TGTGCCAGCGTCCCTTCTCGGGCTAGCGGGAGTCAGGCCTACGAGCAGTACTTC.